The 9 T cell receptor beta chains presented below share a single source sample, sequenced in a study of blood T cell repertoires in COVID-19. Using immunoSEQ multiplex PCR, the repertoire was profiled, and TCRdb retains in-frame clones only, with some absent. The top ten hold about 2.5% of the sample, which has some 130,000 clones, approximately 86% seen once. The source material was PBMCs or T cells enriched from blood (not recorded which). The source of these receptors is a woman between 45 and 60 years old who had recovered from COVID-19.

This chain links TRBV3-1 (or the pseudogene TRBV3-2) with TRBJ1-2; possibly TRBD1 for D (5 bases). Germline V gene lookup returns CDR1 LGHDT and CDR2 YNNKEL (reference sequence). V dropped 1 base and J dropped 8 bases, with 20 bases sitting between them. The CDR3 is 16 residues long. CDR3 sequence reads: CASSQVERTGTRGYTF. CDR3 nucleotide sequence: TGTGCCAGCAGCCAAGTAGAGCGTACGGGGACTCGGGGCTACACCTTC.

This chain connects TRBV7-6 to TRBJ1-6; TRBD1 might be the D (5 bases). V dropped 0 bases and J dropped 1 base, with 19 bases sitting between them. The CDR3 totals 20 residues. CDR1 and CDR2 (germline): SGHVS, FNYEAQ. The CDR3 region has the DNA TGTGCCAGCAGCTTAGCTCCGGGCTCCGGGGGTAGGTCCTATAATTCACCCCTCCACTTT. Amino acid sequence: CASSLAPGSGGRSYNSPLHF.

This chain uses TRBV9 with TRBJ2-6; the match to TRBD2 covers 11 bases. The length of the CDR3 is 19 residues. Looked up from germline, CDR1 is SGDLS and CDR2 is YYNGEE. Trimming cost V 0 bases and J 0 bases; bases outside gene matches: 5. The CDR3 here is CASSVEGLAAPSGANVLTF. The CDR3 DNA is TGTGCCAGCAGCGTAGAGGGACTAGCGGCCCCCTCTGGGGCCAACGTCCTGACTTTC.

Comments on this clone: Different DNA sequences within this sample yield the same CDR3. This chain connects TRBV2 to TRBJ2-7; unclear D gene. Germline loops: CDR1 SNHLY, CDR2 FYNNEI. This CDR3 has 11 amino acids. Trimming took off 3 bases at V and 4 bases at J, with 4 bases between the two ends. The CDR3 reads CASSELYEQYF. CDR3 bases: TGTGCCAGCAGTGAGTTATACGAGCAGTACTTC.

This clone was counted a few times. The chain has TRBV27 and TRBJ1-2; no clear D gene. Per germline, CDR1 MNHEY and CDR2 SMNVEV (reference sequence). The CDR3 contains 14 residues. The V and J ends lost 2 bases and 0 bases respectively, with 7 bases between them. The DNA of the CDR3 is TGTGCCAGCAGTTTAAAAGGAGCTAACTATGGCTACACCTTC. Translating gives CASSLKGANYGYTF.

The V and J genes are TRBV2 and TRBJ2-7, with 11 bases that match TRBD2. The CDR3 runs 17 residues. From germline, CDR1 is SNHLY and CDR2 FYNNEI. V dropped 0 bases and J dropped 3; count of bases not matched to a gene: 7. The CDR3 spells CASSEAHPTSGVYEQYF. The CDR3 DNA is TGTGCCAGCAGTGAAGCGCACCCGACTAGCGGGGTCTACGAGCAGTACTTC.

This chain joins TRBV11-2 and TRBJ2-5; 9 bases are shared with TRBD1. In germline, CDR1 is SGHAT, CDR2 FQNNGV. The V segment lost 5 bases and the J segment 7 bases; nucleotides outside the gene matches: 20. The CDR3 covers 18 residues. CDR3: CASSPAVHRDRVLWTQYF. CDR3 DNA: TGTGCCAGCAGCCCCGCAGTGCACCGGGACAGGGTTCTTTGGACCCAGTACTTC.

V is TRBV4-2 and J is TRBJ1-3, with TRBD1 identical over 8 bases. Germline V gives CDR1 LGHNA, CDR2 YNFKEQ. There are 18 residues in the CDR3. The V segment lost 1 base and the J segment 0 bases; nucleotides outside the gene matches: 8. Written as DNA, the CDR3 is TGTGCCAGCAGCCAAGCCTGGGGGACAGGCCTCTCTGGAAACACCATATATTTT. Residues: CASSQAWGTGLSGNTIYF.

The CDR3 DNA sequence: TGTGCCAGCAGTTACTCGGGCGGACAGGGGGCGCGGGAGCAGTACTTC. Its translation is CASSYSGGQGAREQYF. The chain recombines TRBV6-5 with TRBJ2-7, with 11 bases identical to TRBD1. The CDR3 length is 16 residues. J lost 7 bases, V lost 0 bases, and 8 bases had no gene match. Germline values: CDR1 MNHEY, CDR2 SVGAGI.